The rows below give T cell receptor beta chains drawn from one sample of a study of cytomegalovirus exposure and HLA in healthy donors. This table comes from immunoSEQ multiplex PCR, and its TCRdb copy is limited to in-frame clones, with some not included. The table has about 200,000 clones, about 90% seen once. The specimen was PBMCs. The receptor set was obtained from a boy aged 2-9 years in good health and CMV-seronegative. The CDR3 runs from the conserved cysteine through the conserved F or W. Fields, in order: J gene, clone size, V gene, D gene, CDR3 length, CDR3 protein, CDR3 DNA. D genes are given only for firm matches. Size is omitted from some rows. Given values are once, few, many or a class for expanded clones.

J gene: TRBJ2-7; clone size: .; V gene: TRBV7-9; D gene: .; CDR3 length: 11; CDR3 protein: CASSFEYEQYF; CDR3 DNA: TGTGCCAGCAGCTTCGAGTACGAGCAGTACTTC
J gene: TRBJ2-2; clone size: .; V gene: TRBV28; D gene: TRBD1; CDR3 length: 15; CDR3 protein: CASSLLPGGTGELFF; CDR3 DNA: TGTGCCAGCAGTTTACTTCCAGGGGGTACCGGGGAGCTGTTTTTT
J gene: TRBJ1-1; clone size: .; V gene: TRBV28; D gene: TRBD1; CDR3 length: 15; CDR3 protein: CASSPHQGGNTEAFF; CDR3 DNA: TGTGCCAGCAGTCCCCATCAGGGGGGAAACACTGAAGCTTTCTTT
J gene: TRBJ2-5; clone size: .; V gene: TRBV7-7; D gene: .; CDR3 length: 16; CDR3 protein: CASSLGRDTEQETQYF; CDR3 DNA: TGTGCCAGCAGCTTAGGCCGGGACACCGAACAAGAGACCCAGTACTTC
J gene: TRBJ2-7; clone size: .; V gene: TRBV27; D gene: TRBD1; CDR3 length: 14; CDR3 protein: CASSSRQGIGEQYF; CDR3 DNA: TGTGCCAGCAGTTCGAGACAGGGGATCGGCGAGCAGTACTTC
J gene: TRBJ1-5; clone size: .; V gene: TRBV19; D gene: .; CDR3 length: 16; CDR3 protein: CASSILRQISNQPQHF; CDR3 DNA: TGTGCCAGTAGTATCCTCCGACAAATTAGCAATCAGCCCCAGCATTTT
J gene: TRBJ2-7; clone size: .; V gene: TRBV10-2; D gene: TRBD1; CDR3 length: 15; CDR3 protein: CASSLGQGRSYEQYF; CDR3 DNA: TGCGCCAGCAGTCTAGGACAGGGGCGTTCCTACGAGCAGTACTTC
J gene: TRBJ2-6; clone size: .; V gene: TRBV5-1; D gene: TRBD1; CDR3 length: 17; CDR3 protein: CASSSGQGSAYANVLTF; CDR3 DNA: TGCGCCAGCAGCTCCGGACAGGGCAGCGCGTATGCCAACGTCCTGACTTTC
J gene: TRBJ1-5; clone size: few; V gene: TRBV5-1; D gene: .; CDR3 length: 13; CDR3 protein: CASSPGGVQPQHF; CDR3 DNA: TGCGCCAGCAGCCCGGGGGGGGTTCAGCCCCAGCATTTT
J gene: TRBJ2-1; clone size: .; V gene: TRBV5-5; D gene: .; CDR3 length: 15; CDR3 protein: CASSFQQNNAAEQFF; CDR3 DNA: TGTGCCAGCAGCTTCCAACAGAACAATGCCGCGGAGCAGTTCTTC
J gene: TRBJ2-1; clone size: .; V gene: TRBV28; D gene: TRBD2; CDR3 length: 16; CDR3 protein: CASSRSGTSGRALEFF; CDR3 DNA: TGTGCCAGCAGCCGCTCCGGGACTAGCGGGAGGGCCCTCGAGTTCTTC
J gene: TRBJ1-1; clone size: .; V gene: TRBV29-1; D gene: TRBD1; CDR3 length: 13; CDR3 protein: CSVTGGMNTEAFF; CDR3 DNA: TGCAGCGTTACAGGGGGGATGAACACTGAAGCTTTCTTT
J gene: TRBJ2-1; clone size: .; V gene: TRBV27; D gene: .; CDR3 length: 13; CDR3 protein: CASSFQVSNEQFF; CDR3 DNA: TGTGCCAGCAGTTTTCAGGTCTCTAATGAGCAGTTCTTC
J gene: TRBJ1-1; clone size: few; V gene: TRBV9; D gene: .; CDR3 length: 13; CDR3 protein: CASSVAMNTEAFF; CDR3 DNA: TGTGCCAGCAGCGTAGCTATGAACACTGAAGCTTTCTTT
J gene: TRBJ2-7; clone size: once; V gene: TRBV25-1; D gene: TRBD2; CDR3 length: 13; CDR3 protein: CASSASGSGEQYF; CDR3 DNA: TGTGCCAGCAGCGCTAGCGGTAGTGGCGAGCAGTACTTC
J gene: TRBJ2-1; clone size: .; V gene: TRBV28; D gene: .; CDR3 length: 15; CDR3 protein: CASSIRRQTGNEQFF; CDR3 DNA: TGTGCCAGCAGTATCCGAAGACAGACTGGCAATGAGCAGTTCTTC
J gene: TRBJ2-7; clone size: .; V gene: TRBV7-9; D gene: TRBD1; CDR3 length: 16; CDR3 protein: CASSHTQGDDSYEQYF; CDR3 DNA: TGTGCCAGCAGCCACACCCAGGGGGACGACTCCTACGAGCAGTACTTC
J gene: TRBJ2-7; clone size: .; V gene: TRBV29-1; D gene: TRBD2; CDR3 length: 15; CDR3 protein: CSVERRSGRGYEQYF; CDR3 DNA: TGCAGCGTGGAACGAAGAAGCGGGAGAGGTTACGAGCAGTACTTC
J gene: TRBJ2-1; clone size: .; V gene: TRBV19; D gene: TRBD2; CDR3 length: 15; CDR3 protein: CASRGLAVPPDEQFF; CDR3 DNA: TGTGCCAGCCGGGGACTAGCGGTACCCCCTGATGAGCAGTTCTTC
J gene: TRBJ2-2; clone size: once; V gene: TRBV7-9; D gene: .; CDR3 length: 14; CDR3 protein: CASSSSGGRKELFF; CDR3 DNA: TGTGCCAGCAGCTCCAGTGGGGGCCGCAAGGAGCTGTTTTTT
J gene: TRBJ1-4; clone size: .; V gene: TRBV15; D gene: .; CDR3 length: 13; CDR3 protein: CATSSGANEKLFF; CDR3 DNA: TGTGCCACCAGTTCAGGGGCTAATGAAAAACTGTTTTTT
J gene: TRBJ2-7; clone size: .; V gene: TRBV19; D gene: .; CDR3 length: 15; CDR3 protein: CASSFGLGEAYEQYF; CDR3 DNA: TGTGCCAGTAGTTTTGGCCTTGGTGAGGCGTACGAGCAGTACTTC
J gene: TRBJ1-2; clone size: .; V gene: TRBV27; D gene: TRBD1; CDR3 length: 15; CDR3 protein: CASSSEGTGVSGYTF; CDR3 DNA: TGTGCCAGCAGTTCTGAGGGGACAGGGGTTTCTGGCTACACCTTC
J gene: TRBJ1-5; clone size: .; V gene: TRBV28; D gene: TRBD1; CDR3 length: 14; CDR3 protein: CASSSGTGNQPQHF; CDR3 DNA: TGTGCCAGCAGTTCCGGGACAGGCAATCAGCCCCAGCATTTT
J gene: TRBJ1-1; clone size: .; V gene: TRBV2; D gene: .; CDR3 length: 11; CDR3 protein: CASSLRTEAFF; CDR3 DNA: TGTGCCAGCTCACTCCGCACTGAAGCTTTCTTT
J gene: TRBJ2-3; clone size: once; V gene: TRBV29-1; D gene: TRBD1; CDR3 length: 14; CDR3 protein: CSVERDRGTDTQYF; CDR3 DNA: TGCAGCGTTGAAAGGGACAGGGGCACAGATACGCAGTATTTT
J gene: TRBJ2-1; clone size: once; V gene: TRBV27; D gene: .; CDR3 length: 15; CDR3 protein: CASSFPAGRNNEQFF; CDR3 DNA: TGTGCCAGCAGTTTCCCTGCAGGCAGAAACAATGAGCAGTTCTTC
J gene: TRBJ2-7; clone size: .; V gene: TRBV11-2; D gene: TRBD2; CDR3 length: 16; CDR3 protein: CASSPDSLASPHEQYF; CDR3 DNA: TGTGCCAGCAGCCCAGACTCACTAGCGTCTCCTCACGAGCAGTACTTC
J gene: TRBJ1-1; clone size: .; V gene: TRBV5-4; D gene: .; CDR3 length: 14; CDR3 protein: CASSSRRVSTEAFF; CDR3 DNA: TGTGCCAGCAGCTCTCGTCGGGTGTCCACTGAAGCTTTCTTT
J gene: TRBJ1-1; clone size: .; V gene: TRBV6-5; D gene: .; CDR3 length: 14; CDR3 protein: CASSYSIGVTEAFF; CDR3 DNA: TGTGCCAGCAGTTACTCGATCGGGGTTACTGAAGCTTTCTTT
J gene: TRBJ2-7; clone size: .; V gene: TRBV11-2; D gene: .; CDR3 length: 15; CDR3 protein: CASSLVGGTNYEQYF; CDR3 DNA: TGTGCCAGCAGCTTAGTGGGCGGGACCAACTACGAGCAGTACTTC
J gene: TRBJ2-3; clone size: .; V gene: TRBV6-1; D gene: TRBD1; CDR3 length: 16; CDR3 protein: CASSEGQGRGPDTQYF; CDR3 DNA: TGTGCCAGCAGTGAAGGACAGGGCCGCGGCCCAGATACGCAGTATTTT
J gene: TRBJ2-7; clone size: .; V gene: TRBV2; D gene: .; CDR3 length: 11; CDR3 protein: CASSGANEQYF; CDR3 DNA: TGTGCCAGCAGTGGGGCTAACGAGCAGTACTTC
J gene: TRBJ2-2; clone size: few; V gene: TRBV5-4; D gene: .; CDR3 length: 13; CDR3 protein: CASSLTGSGELFF; CDR3 DNA: TGTGCCAGCAGCTTAACAGGGTCTGGGGAGCTGTTTTTT
J gene: TRBJ1-1; clone size: .; V gene: TRBV6-5; D gene: .; CDR3 length: 13; CDR3 protein: CASSYSSGSEAFF; CDR3 DNA: TGTGCCAGCAGTTACTCCAGCGGCTCTGAAGCTTTCTTT